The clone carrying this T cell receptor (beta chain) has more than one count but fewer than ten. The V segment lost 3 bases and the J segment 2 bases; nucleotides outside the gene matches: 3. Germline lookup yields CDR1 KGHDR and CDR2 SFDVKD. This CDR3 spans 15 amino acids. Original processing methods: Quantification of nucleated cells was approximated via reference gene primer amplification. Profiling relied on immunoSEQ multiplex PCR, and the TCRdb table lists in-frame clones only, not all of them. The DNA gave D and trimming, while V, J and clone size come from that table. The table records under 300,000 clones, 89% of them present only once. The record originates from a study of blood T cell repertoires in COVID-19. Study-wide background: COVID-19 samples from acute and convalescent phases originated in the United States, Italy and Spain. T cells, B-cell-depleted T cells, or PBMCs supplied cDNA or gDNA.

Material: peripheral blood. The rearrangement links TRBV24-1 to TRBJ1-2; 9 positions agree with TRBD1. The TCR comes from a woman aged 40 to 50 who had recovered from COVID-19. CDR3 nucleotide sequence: TGTGCCACCAGTGATCATGGACAGGGGAACTATGGCTACACCTTC. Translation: CATSDHGQGNYGYTF.